These T cell receptor beta chains were read from a single sample in a study of T cells in Graves' hyperthyroidism and ophthalmopathy. TCRdb called the multiplex PCR reads again in MiXCR, with one record for every CDR3 protein. The sample contains approximately 620,000 distinct CDR3 sequences, 16% of which appear only once. Sample: blood. These receptors all come from a woman in her forties with Graves' ophthalmopathy. Each CDR3 is given with its conserved first and last residue. A D gene is named only where the DNA matches it firmly. Clone size appears in some rows only: once, few, many, or a class for an expanded clone.

size: NA; V: TRBV12-5; D: TRBD1; J: TRBJ2-1; CDR3: CASGGGTYNEQFF; DNA: TGTGCTAGTGGAGGGGGCACGTACAATGAGCAGTTCTTC
size: many; V: TRBV30; D: TRBD1; J: TRBJ1-1; CDR3: CAWSLTGLPEAFF; DNA: TGTGCCTGGAGTTTGACAGGGTTACCTGAAGCTTTCTTT
size: many; V: TRBV2; D: TRBD2; J: TRBJ2-3; CDR3: CASRVTSGSTSTDTQYF; DNA: TGTGCCAGCAGGGTGACTAGCGGAAGCACTAGCACAGATACGCAGTATTTT
size: NA; V: TRBV15; D: NA; J: TRBJ2-4; CDR3: CATSRDWGGIQYF; DNA: TGTGCCACCAGCAGGGACTGGGGTGGGATTCAGTACTTC
size: many; V: TRBV28; D: NA; J: TRBJ2-7; CDR3: CASSPVRGRNEQYF; DNA: TGTGCCAGCAGTCCGGTACGGGGGCGAAACGAGCAGTACTTC
size: many; V: TRBV29-1; D: NA; J: TRBJ1-5; CDR3: CSHRSPPQNRVSPRYSNQPQHF; DNA: TGCAGCCACCGATCCCCTCCCCAGAACAGGGTTAGTCCCCGTTATAGCAATCAGCCCCAGCATTTT
size: NA; V: TRBV19; D: NA; J: TRBJ2-3; CDR3: CASSIARDGTDTQYF; DNA: TGTGCCAGTAGTATAGCGAGAGACGGTACGGATACGCAGTATTTT
size: many; V: TRBV7-6; D: NA; J: TRBJ2-3; CDR3: CASSSRLGGTTDTQYF; DNA: TGTGCCAGCAGCTCCAGACTAGGGGGTACCACAGATACGCAGTATTTT
size: many; V: TRBV2; D: TRBD2; J: TRBJ2-3; CDR3: CASTDLAASSTDTQYF; DNA: TGTGCCAGCACCGACCTAGCGGCGTCTAGCACAGATACGCAGTATTTT
size: many; V: TRBV30; D: NA; J: TRBJ1-5; CDR3: CAWSRRGFSNQPQHF; DNA: TGTGCCTGGAGTAGGAGGGGGTTTAGCAATCAGCCCCAGCATTTT
size: many; V: TRBV2; D: NA; J: TRBJ2-7; CDR3: CASSEARVRPGEQYF; DNA: TGTGCCAGCAGTGAAGCGCGGGTCCGACCCGGCGAGCAGTACTTC
size: many; V: TRBV2; D: TRBD2; J: TRBJ2-1; CDR3: CASSEAEREFYNEQFF; DNA: TGTGCCAGCAGTGAAGCGGAGCGGGAGTTTTACAATGAGCAGTTCTTC
size: NA; V: TRBV7-9; D: NA; J: TRBJ1-5; CDR3: CASSSTIGGQPQHF; DNA: TGTGCCAGCAGCTCTACCATCGGGGGTCAGCCCCAGCATTTT
size: few; V: TRBV12-3/TRBV12-4; D: NA; J: TRBJ2-7; CDR3: CASSFGDQYEQYF; DNA: TGTGCCAGCAGTTTTGGCGACCAGTACGAGCAGTACTTC
size: many; V: TRBV12-3/TRBV12-4; D: NA; J: TRBJ2-7; CDR3: CASSSPGGNLRYEQYF; DNA: TGTGCCAGCAGTTCCCCCGGAGGTAACCTTCGCTACGAGCAGTACTTC